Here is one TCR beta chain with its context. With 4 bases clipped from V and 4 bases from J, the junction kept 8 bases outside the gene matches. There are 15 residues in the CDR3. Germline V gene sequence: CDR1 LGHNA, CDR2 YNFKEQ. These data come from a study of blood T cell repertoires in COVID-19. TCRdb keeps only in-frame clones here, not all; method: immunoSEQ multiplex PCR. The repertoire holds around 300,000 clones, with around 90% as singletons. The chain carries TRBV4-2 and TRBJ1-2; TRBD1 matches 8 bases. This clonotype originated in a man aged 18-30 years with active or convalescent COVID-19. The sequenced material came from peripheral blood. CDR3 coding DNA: TGTGCCAGCAGCCCAGGGACAGGCGGGGGCTATGGCTACACCTTC. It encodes CASSPGTGGGYGYTF.